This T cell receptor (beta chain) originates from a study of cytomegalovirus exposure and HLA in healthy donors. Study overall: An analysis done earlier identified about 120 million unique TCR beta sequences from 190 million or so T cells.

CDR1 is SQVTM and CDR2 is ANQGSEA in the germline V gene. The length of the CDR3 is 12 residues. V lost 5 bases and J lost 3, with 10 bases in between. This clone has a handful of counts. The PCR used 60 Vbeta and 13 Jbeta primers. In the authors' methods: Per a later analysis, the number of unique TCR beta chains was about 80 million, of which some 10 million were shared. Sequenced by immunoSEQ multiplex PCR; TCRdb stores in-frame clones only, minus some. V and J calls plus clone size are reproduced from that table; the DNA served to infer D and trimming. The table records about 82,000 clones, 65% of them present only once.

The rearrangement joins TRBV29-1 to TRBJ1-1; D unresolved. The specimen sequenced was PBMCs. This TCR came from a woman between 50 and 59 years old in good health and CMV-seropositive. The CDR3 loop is CSVFFGYTEAFF. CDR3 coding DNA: TGCAGCGTTTTTTTCGGGTACACTGAAGCTTTCTTT.